This T cell receptor (beta chain) originates from a study of blood T cell repertoires in COVID-19. Study summary: The samples span acute and convalescent COVID-19 from the United States, Italy and Spain. T cells, B-cell-depleted T cells, or PBMCs supplied cDNA or gDNA.

Assay used: immunoSEQ multiplex PCR; TCRdb lists only in-frame clones, some missing. The table includes about 66,000 clones, approximately 91% detected once. V lost 6 bases and J 3 bases, leaving 9 bases between the germline ends. This CDR3 has 13 amino acids. Germline CDR1 is MDHEN and CDR2 is SYDVKM. The chain uses TRBV28 and TRBJ1-5; D is possibly TRBD1 (5 bases). The material sequenced was peripheral blood. The clonotype was recovered from a man aged 65-85 years with acute or convalescent COVID-19. This CDR3 reads CASSRQLNQPQHF. CDR3 nucleotide sequence: TGTGCCAGCAGCAGACAGCTCAATCAGCCCCAGCATTTT.